This is a list of T cell receptor beta chains from one sample in a study of blood T cell repertoires in COVID-19. Profiled with immunoSEQ multiplex PCR; TCRdb holds only in-frame clones, not every one. Of a few hundred thousand clones in the sample, nearly 90% were seen once. The sample consisted of peripheral blood. The source is a young man with active or convalescent COVID-19. Both conserved end residues are part of each CDR3. A D gene is named only where the DNA matches it firmly. For some rows the clone size is stated as once, few or many, or as a class when expanded; others skip it.

>TRBJ1-3|TRBV6-6|.|.
TGTGCCAGCAGTTACGAGAGCTCTGGAAACACCATATATTTT
CASSYESSGNTIYF
>TRBJ2-1|TRBV4-3|once|.
TGCGCCAGCAGCCAAGCGGTGGACAATGAGCAGTTCTTC
CASSQAVDNEQFF
>TRBJ1-1|TRBV6-5|.|TRBD1
TGTGCCAGCAGTTACCCGACAGGGCCCAAAAACACTGAAGCTTTCTTT
CASSYPTGPKNTEAFF
>TRBJ2-1|TRBV27|.|TRBD2
TGTGCCAGCAGTTTAGAGGGGACTAGCGGTTACAATGAGCAGTTCTTC
CASSLEGTSGYNEQFF
>TRBJ2-5|TRBV9|.|TRBD1
TGTGCCAGCAGCGTAGGGGGACAGGATTCCCAGACCCAGTACTTC
CASSVGGQDSQTQYF
>TRBJ1-5|TRBV27|.|.
TGTGCCAGCAGTTTATATGGAGAGAGCAATCAGCCCCAGCATTTT
CASSLYGESNQPQHF
>TRBJ2-7|TRBV27|.|.
TGTGCCAGCGGGGACTTAGTTGCAGGGCAGTACTTC
CASGDLVAGQYF
>TRBJ1-2|TRBV7-9|.|TRBD1
TGTGCCAGCAACCTACAGGGGGCGTTTTATAACTATGGCTACACCTTC
CASNLQGAFYNYGYTF
>TRBJ2-6|TRBV18|.|.
TGTGCCAGCTCCCTAAGCTCTGGGGCCAACGTCCTGACTTTC
CASSLSSGANVLTF
>TRBJ1-1|TRBV18|.|TRBD1
TGTGCCAGCTCACCCCTATCTGACAGGGCGAACACTGAAGCTTTCTTT
CASSPLSDRANTEAFF
>TRBJ2-3|TRBV27|.|.
TGTGCCAGCATAGAGGCAGACACAGATACGCAGTATTTT
CASIEADTDTQYF
>TRBJ1-3|TRBV5-4|.|.
TGTGCCAGCAGCTTGGGTTCAGGAAAGACCTCTGGAAACACCATATATTTT
CASSLGSGKTSGNTIYF
>TRBJ1-2|TRBV3-1/TRBV3-2|.|.
TGTGCCAGCAGCCAAGGGGGTCAGGGAATACATGGCTACACCTTC
CASSQGGQGIHGYTF
>TRBJ1-1|TRBV19|.|TRBD1
TGTGCCAGTAGTATAGAACGACCGGGACAGGGGGCTAGGAACACTGAAGCTTTCTTT
CASSIERPGQGARNTEAFF
>TRBJ1-1|TRBV7-9|.|.
TGTGCCAGCAGCGCGGGTCCGAACACTGAAGCTTTCTTT
CASSAGPNTEAFF
>TRBJ2-2|TRBV7-2|once|TRBD1
TGTGCCAGCAGCTTAGCGCTCACAGGGGGCACCGGGGAGCTGTTTTTT
CASSLALTGGTGELFF
>TRBJ2-1|TRBV19|once|TRBD2
TGTGCCAGTAGTACTCTATCTAGCGGGGGGTCTGAGCAGTTCTTC
CASSTLSSGGSEQFF
>TRBJ1-4|TRBV4-3|.|TRBD1
TGCGCCAGCAGCCAATACGTAGGACAGGGGGATGAAAAACTGTTTTTT
CASSQYVGQGDEKLFF
>TRBJ2-7|TRBV7-3|.|.
TGTGCCAGCAGCTATGGGGGGGCATACGAGCAGTACTTC
CASSYGGAYEQYF
>TRBJ1-5|TRBV19|.|.
TGTGCCAGTAGACCGGACAGTCTGGGCTCGCCCCAGCATTTT
CASRPDSLGSPQHF
>TRBJ1-1|TRBV27|.|TRBD1
TGTGCCAGCAGTTGGGGACAGGGCAACACTGAAGCTTTCTTT
CASSWGQGNTEAFF
>TRBJ1-2|TRBV2|.|TRBD1
TGTGCCAGCAGCCCAGGACAGGCATATGGCTACACCTTC
CASSPGQAYGYTF
>TRBJ1-1|TRBV19|.|TRBD1
TGTGCCAGTAGTATGGCGACAGGGGTGAACACTGAAGCTTTCTTT
CASSMATGVNTEAFF
>TRBJ2-7|TRBV29-1|few|TRBD2
TGCAGCGTTGTCAAACTAGCGGGAGTGAGGTACGAGCAGTACTTC
CSVVKLAGVRYEQYF
>TRBJ2-7|TRBV18|once|TRBD2
TGTGCCAGCTCTTCTAGCGGGAGGTCCTACGAGCAGTACTTC
CASSSSGRSYEQYF
>TRBJ1-2|TRBV7-2|.|TRBD1
TGTGCCAGCAGCCCCGGGACAGAATATGGCTACACCTTC
CASSPGTEYGYTF
>TRBJ2-3|TRBV27|.|TRBD1
TGTGCCAGCAGGGGTTTCGGGACAGGGGCAGATACGCAGTATTTT
CASRGFGTGADTQYF
>TRBJ1-2|TRBV16|.|.
TGTGCCAGCAGCCAATCTCGGGTTTCCTATGGCTACACCTTC
CASSQSRVSYGYTF
>TRBJ2-5|TRBV2|.|TRBD2
TGTGCCAGCAGTGAAGGGGGGGGACAAGAGACCCAGTACTTC
CASSEGGGQETQYF
>TRBJ1-5|TRBV5-8|.|.
TGTGCCAGCAGCTTGGAACGGGGTCGACAGCCCCAGCATTTT
CASSLERGRQPQHF
>TRBJ2-1|TRBV6-5|.|.
TGTGCCAGCAGTCCTGGATGGGAGAATGAGCAGTTCTTC
CASSPGWENEQFF
>TRBJ2-7|TRBV19|.|.
TGTGCCAGTAGCCCCTTTGGGGGCAGCTACGAGCAGTACTTC
CASSPFGGSYEQYF
>TRBJ2-5|TRBV5-1|.|.
TGCGCCAGCGGCTTACGACAGATAGAAGAGACCCAGTACTTC
CASGLRQIEETQYF
>TRBJ1-3|TRBV23-1|.|.
TGCGCCAGCAGTCAAGAGATTTACTCTGGAAACACCATATATTTT
CASSQEIYSGNTIYF
>TRBJ1-5|TRBV27|once|.
TGTGCCAGCAGTTTCACACAGGGTTTTCAGCCCCAGCATTTT
CASSFTQGFQPQHF